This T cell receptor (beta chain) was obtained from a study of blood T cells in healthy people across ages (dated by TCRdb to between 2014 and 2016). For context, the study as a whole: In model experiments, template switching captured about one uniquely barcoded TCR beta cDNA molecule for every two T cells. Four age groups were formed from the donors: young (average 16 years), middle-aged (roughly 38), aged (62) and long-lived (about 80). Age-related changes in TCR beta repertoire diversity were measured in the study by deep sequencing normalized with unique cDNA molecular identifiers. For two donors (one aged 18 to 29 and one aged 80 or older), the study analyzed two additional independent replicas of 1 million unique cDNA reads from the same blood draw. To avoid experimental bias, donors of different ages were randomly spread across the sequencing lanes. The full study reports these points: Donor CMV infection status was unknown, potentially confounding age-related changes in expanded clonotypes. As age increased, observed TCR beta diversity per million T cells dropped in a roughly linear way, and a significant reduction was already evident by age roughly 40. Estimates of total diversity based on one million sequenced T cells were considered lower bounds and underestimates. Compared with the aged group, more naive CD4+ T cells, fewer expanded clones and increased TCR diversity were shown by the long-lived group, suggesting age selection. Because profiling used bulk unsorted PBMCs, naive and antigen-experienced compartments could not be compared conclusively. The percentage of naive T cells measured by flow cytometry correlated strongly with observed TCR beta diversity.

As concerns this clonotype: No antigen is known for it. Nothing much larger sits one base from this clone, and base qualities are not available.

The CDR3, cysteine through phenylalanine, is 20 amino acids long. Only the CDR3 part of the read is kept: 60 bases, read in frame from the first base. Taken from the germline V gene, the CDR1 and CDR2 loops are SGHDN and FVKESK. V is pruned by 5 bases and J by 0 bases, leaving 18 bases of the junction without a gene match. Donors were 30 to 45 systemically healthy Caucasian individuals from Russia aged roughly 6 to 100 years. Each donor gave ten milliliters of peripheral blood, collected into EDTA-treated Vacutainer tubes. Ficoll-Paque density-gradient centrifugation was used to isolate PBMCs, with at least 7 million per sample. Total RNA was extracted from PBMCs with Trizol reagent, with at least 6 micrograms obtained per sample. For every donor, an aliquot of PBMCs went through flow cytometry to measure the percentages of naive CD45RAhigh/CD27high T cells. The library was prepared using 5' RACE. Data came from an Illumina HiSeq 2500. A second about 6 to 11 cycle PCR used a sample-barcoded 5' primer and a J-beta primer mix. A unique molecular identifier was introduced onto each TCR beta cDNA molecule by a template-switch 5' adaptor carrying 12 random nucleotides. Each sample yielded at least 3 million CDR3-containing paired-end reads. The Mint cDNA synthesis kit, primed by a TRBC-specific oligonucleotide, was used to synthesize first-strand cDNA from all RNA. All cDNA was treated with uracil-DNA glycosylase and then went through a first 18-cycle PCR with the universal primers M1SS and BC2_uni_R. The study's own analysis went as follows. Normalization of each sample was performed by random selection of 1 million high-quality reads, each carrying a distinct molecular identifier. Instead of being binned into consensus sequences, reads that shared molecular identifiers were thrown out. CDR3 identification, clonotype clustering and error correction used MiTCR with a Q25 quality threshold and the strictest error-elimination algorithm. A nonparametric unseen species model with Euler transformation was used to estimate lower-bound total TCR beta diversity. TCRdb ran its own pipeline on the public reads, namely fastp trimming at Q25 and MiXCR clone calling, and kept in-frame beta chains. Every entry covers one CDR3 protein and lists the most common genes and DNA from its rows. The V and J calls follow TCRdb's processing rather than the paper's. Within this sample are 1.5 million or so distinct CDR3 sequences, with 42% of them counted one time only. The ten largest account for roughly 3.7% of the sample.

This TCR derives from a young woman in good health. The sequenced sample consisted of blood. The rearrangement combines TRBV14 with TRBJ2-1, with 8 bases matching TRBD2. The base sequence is TGTGCCAGCAGCGGACTAAATCATTTACTAGCGGAGAGCTCCTACAATGAGCAGTTCTTC. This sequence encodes CASSGLNHLLAESSYNEQFF.